This entry is about one T cell receptor (beta chain). Its antigen is currently unknown. This specimen belongs to a study of identifying expanded T cells in peripheral blood. General study results and limits: Across healthy donors, higher total template counts meant significantly greater approximately two-week count variance.

Germline V lookup: CDR1 SGDLS, CDR2 YYNGEE. CDR3 length equals 18 residues. Trimming took off 0 bases at V and 1 base at J, with 19 bases between the two ends. Data came from immunoSEQ multiplex PCR; TCRdb stores just in-frame clones and leaves some out. The sample lists roughly 96,000 clones; over 75% were seen once. The receptor was derived from a person aged 18 to 75 in good health. The chain recombines TRBV9 with TRBJ2-5; TRBD2 might be the D (6 bases). The sequencing sample was made of blood. The CDR3 loop reads CASSVGPLGGTFQETQYF. The CDR3 DNA sequence: TGTGCCAGCAGCGTAGGGCCCCTGGGGGGTACGTTCCAAGAGACCCAGTACTTC.